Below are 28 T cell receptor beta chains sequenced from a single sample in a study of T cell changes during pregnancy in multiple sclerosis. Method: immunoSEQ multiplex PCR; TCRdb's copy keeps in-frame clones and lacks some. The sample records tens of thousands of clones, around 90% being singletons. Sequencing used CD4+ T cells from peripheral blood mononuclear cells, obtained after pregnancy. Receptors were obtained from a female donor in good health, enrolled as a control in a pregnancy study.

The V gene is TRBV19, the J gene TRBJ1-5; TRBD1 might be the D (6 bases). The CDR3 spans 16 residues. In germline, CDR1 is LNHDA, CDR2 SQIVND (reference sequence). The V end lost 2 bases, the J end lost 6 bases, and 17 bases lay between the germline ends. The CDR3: CASSIIGGATSQPQHF. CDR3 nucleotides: TGTGCCAGTAGTATAATCGGGGGGGCTACTAGTCAGCCCCAGCATTTT.

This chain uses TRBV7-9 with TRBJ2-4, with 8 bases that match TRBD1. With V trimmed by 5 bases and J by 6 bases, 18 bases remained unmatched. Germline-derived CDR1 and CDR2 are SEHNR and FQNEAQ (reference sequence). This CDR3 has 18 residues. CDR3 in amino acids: CASSPPFRDRKWGNIQYF. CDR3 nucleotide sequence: TGTGCCAGCAGCCCTCCTTTCCGGGACAGGAAATGGGGAAACATTCAGTACTTC. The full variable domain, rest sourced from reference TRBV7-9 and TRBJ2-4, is DTGVSQNPRHKITKRGQNVTFRCDPISEHNRLYWYRQTLGQGPEFLTYFQNEAQLEKSRLLSDRFSAERPKGSFSTLEIQRTEQGDSAMYLCASSPPFRDRKWGNIQYFGAGTRLSVL.

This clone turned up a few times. The CDR3 bases are TGTGCCAGCAGTCCCGCGGGGATTCCTAACTATGGCTACACCTTC. It codes for CASSPAGIPNYGYTF. The gene calls are TRBV7-9 and TRBJ1-2; no firm D call. The ends were cut back, 6 bases at V and 0 bases at J, with 14 bases in the middle. The CDR3 covers 15 residues. CDR1 and CDR2 from the germline V gene are SEHNR and FQNEAQ (reference sequence).

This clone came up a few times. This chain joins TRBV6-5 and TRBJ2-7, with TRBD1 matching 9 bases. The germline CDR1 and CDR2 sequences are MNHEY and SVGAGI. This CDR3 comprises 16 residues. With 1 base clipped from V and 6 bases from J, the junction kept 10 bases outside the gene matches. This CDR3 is CASSYLSGQGYIEQYF. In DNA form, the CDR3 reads TGTGCCAGCAGTTACTTATCCGGACAGGGGTATATCGAGCAGTACTTC.

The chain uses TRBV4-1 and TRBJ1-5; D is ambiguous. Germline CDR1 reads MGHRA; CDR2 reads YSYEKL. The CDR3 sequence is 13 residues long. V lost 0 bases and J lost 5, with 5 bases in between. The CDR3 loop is CASSQDSDQPQHF. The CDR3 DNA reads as TGCGCCAGCAGCCAAGATTCCGATCAGCCCCAGCATTTT.

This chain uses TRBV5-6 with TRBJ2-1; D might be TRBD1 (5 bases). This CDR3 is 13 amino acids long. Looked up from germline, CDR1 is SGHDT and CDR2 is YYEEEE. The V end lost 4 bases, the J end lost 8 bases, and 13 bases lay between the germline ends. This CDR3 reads CASSLRGFDEQFF. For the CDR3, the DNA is TGTGCCAGCAGCCTAAGGGGTTTCGATGAGCAGTTCTTC.

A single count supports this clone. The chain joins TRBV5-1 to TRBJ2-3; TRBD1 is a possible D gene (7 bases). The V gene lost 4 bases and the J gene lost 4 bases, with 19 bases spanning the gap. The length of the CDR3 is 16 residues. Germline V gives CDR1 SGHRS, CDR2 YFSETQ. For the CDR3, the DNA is TGCGCCAGCAGCACCCGACAGGGAGGATACTCAGATACGCAGTATTTT. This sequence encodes CASSTRQGGYSDTQYF.

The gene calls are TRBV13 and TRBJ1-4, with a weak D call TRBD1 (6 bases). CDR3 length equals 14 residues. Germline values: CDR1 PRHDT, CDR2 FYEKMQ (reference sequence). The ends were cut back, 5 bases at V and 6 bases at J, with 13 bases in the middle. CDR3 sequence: CASSENRVDEKLFF. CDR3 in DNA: TGTGCCAGCAGCGAGAACAGGGTGGATGAAAAACTGTTTTTT.

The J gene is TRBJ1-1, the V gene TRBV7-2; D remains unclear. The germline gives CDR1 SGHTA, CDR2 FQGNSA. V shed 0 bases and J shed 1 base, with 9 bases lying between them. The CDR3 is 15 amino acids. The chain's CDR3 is CASSLARRGNTEAFF. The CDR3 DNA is TGTGCCAGCAGCTTAGCGCGCCGGGGGAACACTGAAGCTTTCTTT.

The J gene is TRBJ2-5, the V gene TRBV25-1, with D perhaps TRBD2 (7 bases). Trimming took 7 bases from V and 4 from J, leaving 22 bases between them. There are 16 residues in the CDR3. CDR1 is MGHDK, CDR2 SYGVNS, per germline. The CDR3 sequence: CASTGGRGAHRETQYF. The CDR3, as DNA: TGTGCCAGCACTGGCGGACGGGGGGCGCACCGAGAGACCCAGTACTTC.

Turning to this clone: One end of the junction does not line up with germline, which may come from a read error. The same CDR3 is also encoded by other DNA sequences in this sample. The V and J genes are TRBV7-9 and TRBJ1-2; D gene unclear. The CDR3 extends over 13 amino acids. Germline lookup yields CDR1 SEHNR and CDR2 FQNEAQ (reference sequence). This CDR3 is CASSLGGSYGYTF. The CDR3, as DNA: TGCGCCAGCAGCTTGGGCGGGAGCTATGGCTACACCTTC.

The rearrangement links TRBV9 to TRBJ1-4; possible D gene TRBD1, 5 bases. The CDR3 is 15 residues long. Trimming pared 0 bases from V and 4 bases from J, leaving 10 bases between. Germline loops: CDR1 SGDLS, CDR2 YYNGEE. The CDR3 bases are TGTGCCAGCAGCGTAGCAGGGCTCGGTAATGAAAAACTGTTTTTT. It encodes CASSVAGLGNEKLFF.

The CDR3 region is CASRRQVSGSPLHF. The CDR3 region has the DNA TGTGCCAGCAGACGACAGGTTTCCGGGTCACCCCTCCACTTT. V and J are TRBV27 and TRBJ1-6; weak D call: TRBD1 (6 bases). The CDR3 runs to 14 residues. V lost 6 bases and J 10 bases, leaving 16 bases between the germline ends. Germline CDR1 MNHEY, CDR2 SMNVEV (reference sequence).

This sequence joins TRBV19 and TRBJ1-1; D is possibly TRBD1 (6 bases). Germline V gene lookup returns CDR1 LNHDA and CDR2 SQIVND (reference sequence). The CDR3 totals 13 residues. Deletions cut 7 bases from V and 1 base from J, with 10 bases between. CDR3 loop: CASTKDRNTEAFF. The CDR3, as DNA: TGTGCCAGTACCAAGGACAGGAACACTGAAGCTTTCTTT.

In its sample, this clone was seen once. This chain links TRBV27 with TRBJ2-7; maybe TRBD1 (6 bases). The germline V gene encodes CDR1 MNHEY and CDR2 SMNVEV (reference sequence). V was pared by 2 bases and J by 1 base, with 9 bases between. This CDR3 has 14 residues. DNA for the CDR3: TGTGCCAGCAGTTTACGGACAGCGTCCTACGAGCAGTACTTC. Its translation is CASSLRTASYEQYF.

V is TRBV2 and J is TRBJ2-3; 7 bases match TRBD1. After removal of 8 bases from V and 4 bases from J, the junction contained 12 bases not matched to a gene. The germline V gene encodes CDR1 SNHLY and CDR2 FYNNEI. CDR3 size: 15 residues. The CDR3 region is CASLSAQGIPDTQYF. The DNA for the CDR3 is TGTGCCAGCTTGTCGGCACAGGGGATCCCAGATACGCAGTATTTT.

Here the CDR3 DNA reads TGTGCCAGCAGCCCAGTGGGGGGGCCCCAGCATTTT. Translating gives CASSPVGGPQHF. V and J are TRBV7-9 and TRBJ1-5, with D possibly matching TRBD1 (5 bases). CDR1 SEHNR and CDR2 FQNEAQ come from the germline V gene (reference sequence). CDR3 length equals 12 residues. Trimming left V 5 bases short and J 9 bases short, with 11 bases between. The variable domain in full, with the rest retrieved from reference TRBV7-9 and TRBJ1-5, is DTGVSQNPRHKITKRGQNVTFRCDPISEHNRLYWYRQTLGQGPEFLTYFQNEAQLEKSRLLSDRFSAERPKGSFSTLEIQRTEQGDSAMYLCASSPVGGPQHFGDGTRLSIL.

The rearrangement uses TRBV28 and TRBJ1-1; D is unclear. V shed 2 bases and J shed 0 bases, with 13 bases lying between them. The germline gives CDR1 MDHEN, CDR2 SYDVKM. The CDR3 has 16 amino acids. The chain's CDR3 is CASSLPGRPMNTEAFF. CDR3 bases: TGTGCCAGCAGTTTACCTGGGAGGCCCATGAACACTGAAGCTTTCTTT.

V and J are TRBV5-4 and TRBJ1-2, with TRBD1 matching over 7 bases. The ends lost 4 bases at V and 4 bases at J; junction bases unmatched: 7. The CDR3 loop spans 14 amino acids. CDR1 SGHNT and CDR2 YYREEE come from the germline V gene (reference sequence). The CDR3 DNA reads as TGTGCCAGCAGCGGCGACAGGGCAGGCTATGGCTACACCTTC. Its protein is CASSGDRAGYGYTF.

CDR3 protein: CASSLSGIGNTIYF. CDR3 nucleotides: TGTGCCAGCAGCTTGTCGGGGATCGGAAACACCATATATTTT. This rearrangement joins TRBV6-1 to TRBJ1-3; no definite D call. Germline V lookup: CDR1 MNHNS, CDR2 SASEGT. Trimming cost V 6 bases and J 4 bases, with 13 bases left between them. The CDR3 is 14 amino acids.

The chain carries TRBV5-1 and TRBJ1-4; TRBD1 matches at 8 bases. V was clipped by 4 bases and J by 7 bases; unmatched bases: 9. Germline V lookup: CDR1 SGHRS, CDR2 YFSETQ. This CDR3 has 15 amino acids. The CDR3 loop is CASSPGGEVGEKLFF. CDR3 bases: TGCGCCAGCAGCCCAGGGGGCGAGGTCGGTGAAAAACTGTTTTTT.

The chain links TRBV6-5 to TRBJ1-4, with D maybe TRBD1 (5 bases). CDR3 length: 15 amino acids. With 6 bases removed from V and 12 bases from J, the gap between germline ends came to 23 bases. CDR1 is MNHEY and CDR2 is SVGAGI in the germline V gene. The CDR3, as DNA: TGTGCCAGCAGAAGAGTCGGGCCCAACCTAGGGGAACTGTTTTTT. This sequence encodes CASRRVGPNLGELFF.

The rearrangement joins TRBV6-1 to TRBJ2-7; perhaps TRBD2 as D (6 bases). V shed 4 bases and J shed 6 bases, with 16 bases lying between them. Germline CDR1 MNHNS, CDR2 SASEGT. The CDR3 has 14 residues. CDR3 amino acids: CASSGYGSQGEQYF. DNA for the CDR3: TGTGCCAGCAGTGGTTACGGGAGTCAGGGCGAGCAGTACTTC.

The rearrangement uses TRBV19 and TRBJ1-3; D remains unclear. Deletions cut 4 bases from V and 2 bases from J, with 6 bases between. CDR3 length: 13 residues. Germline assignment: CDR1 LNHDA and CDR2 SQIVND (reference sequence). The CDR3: CASSSQAGNTIYF. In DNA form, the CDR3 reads TGTGCCAGTAGTAGTCAGGCTGGAAACACCATATATTTT. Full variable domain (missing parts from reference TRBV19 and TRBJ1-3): DGGITQSPKYLFRKEGQNVTLSCEQNLNHDAMYWYRQDPGQGLRLIYYSQIVNDFQKGDIAEGYSVSREKKESFPLTVTSAQKNPTAFYLCASSSQAGNTIYFGEGSWLTVV.

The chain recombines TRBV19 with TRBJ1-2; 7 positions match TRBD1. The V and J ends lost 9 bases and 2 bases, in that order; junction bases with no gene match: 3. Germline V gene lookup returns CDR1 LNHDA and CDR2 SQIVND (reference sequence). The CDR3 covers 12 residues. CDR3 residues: CARTGWNYGYTF. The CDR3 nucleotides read TGTGCCAGGACAGGGTGGAACTATGGCTACACCTTC.

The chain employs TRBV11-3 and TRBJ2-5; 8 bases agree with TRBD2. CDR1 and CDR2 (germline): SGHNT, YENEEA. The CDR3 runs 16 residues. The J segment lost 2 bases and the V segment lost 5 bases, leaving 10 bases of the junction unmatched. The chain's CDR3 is CASSPGGLGNQETQYF. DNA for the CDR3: TGTGCCAGCAGCCCCGGGGGACTAGGAAATCAAGAGACCCAGTACTTC.

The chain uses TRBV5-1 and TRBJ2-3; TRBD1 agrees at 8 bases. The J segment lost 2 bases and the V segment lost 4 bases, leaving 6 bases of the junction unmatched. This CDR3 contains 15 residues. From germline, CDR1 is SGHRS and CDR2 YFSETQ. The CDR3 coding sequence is TGCGCCAGCAGCCGACCGGGACAGGCCACAGATACGCAGTATTTT. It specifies CASSRPGQATDTQYF. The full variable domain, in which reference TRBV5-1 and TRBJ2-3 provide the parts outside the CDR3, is KAGVTQTPRYLIKTRGQQVTLSCSPISGHRSVSWYQQTPGQGLQFLFEYFSETQRNKGNFPGRFSGRQFSNSRSEMNVSTLELGDSALYLCASSRPGQATDTQYFGPGTRLTVL.

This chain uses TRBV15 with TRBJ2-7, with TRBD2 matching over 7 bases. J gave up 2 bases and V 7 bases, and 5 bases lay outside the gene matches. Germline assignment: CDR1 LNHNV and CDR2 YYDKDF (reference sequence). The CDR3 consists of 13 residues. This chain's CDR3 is CATTHTSAYEQYF. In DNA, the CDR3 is TGTGCCACCACCCATACTAGCGCCTACGAGCAGTACTTC. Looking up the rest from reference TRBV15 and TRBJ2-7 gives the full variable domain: DAMVIQNPRYQVTQFGKPVTLSCSQTLNHNVMYWYQQKSSQAPKLLFHYYDKDFNNEADTPDNFQSRRPNTSFCFLDIRSPGLGDTAMYLCATTHTSAYEQYFGPGTRLTVT.